Sequencing of this T cell receptor beta chain was carried out in a study of T cells in Graves' hyperthyroidism and ophthalmopathy (dated by TCRdb to between 2018 and 2021). The study in broad terms: Peripheral blood samples were taken at initial diagnosis, before any treatment was given. TCR V-J signatures able to tell the groups apart were searched for in a discovery cohort of 100 patients, of whom 43 had Graves' ophthalmopathy and 55 to 65 had stable Graves' hyperthyroidism. An independent validation cohort of some 18 hyperthyroidism patients and approximately 15 patients who later progressed to ophthalmopathy tested prospective prediction of ophthalmopathy. The roughly 100 discovery patients were randomly divided into training and test sets at a 7:3 ratio. Thyroid tissue and blood T-cell repertoires from more than 5 Graves' hyperthyroidism patients were also compared in the study. Once sampling was done, hyperthyroidism patients were given methimazole at a starting dose of 30 mg daily, whereas ophthalmopathy patients were given high-dose intravenous methylprednisolone. TCR Vbeta CDR3 sequencing of some 140 peripheral blood samples (roughly 41 ophthalmopathy, about 75 hyperthyroidism and roughly 17 progressor patients) is reported in the paper. Here is what the overall study found, with its caveats: Most expanded thyroid clonotypes (frequency above 0.001) were also detected in blood, a finding suggesting that blood repertoires may reflect thyroid immune responses. Sample size was not statistically predetermined, and blinding of investigators to group allocation was not performed. In validation, the model predicted progression to ophthalmopathy a median of about 5.9 months before onset, with over 55% sensitivity and 72.22% specificity. Ophthalmopathy was separated from stable hyperthyroidism by a 13 V-J signature model, with about 88% sensitivity and approximately 84% specificity obtained in cross-validation and 80%/75% obtained in testing.

Graves' hyperthyroidism was defined as stable when no progression to ophthalmopathy occurred over 18 months of follow-up. Hyperthyroidism patients were aged 18 to 65 years and newly diagnosed, with disease duration of less than 2 months. Patients with uncontrolled infections, other autoimmune diseases, pregnancy or lactation were excluded. Clinical symptoms, serum thyroxine and TRAb, thyroid ultrasound, and orbital computed tomography formed the basis for the diagnoses. Ficoll-Paque density gradient centrifugation was used to isolate PBMCs from 10 ml of fresh peripheral blood. Total RNA was extracted with Trizol reagent, and quality was checked on an Agilent 2100 Bioanalyzer. Based on the germline V gene, the CDR1 and CDR2 sequences are SGHTS and YDEGEE. Compared with germline, V lacks 3 bases and J lacks 2 bases; bases without a gene match: 15. The CDR3 spans 19 residues, from the cysteine through the phenylalanine. The sequence is cut down to CDR3 DNA, 57 bases in frame from base 1.

This clonotype was counted only a few times. This receptor's antigen is unknown. No much larger clone is present one base from it, and per-base qualities are unavailable. The TCR beta CDR3 regions were amplified from RNA transcripts. The TCR CDR3 was subjected to a first round of RT-PCR using the HTBI primer set and the Qiagen OneStep RT-PCR kit. The libraries were constructed in a second round of multiplex PCR and then size-selected and purified. The libraries were sequenced on an Illumina HiSeq2000 using paired-end 100 bp reads. Per the authors' processing: SOAPnuke was used to process the raw data, removing reads that contained adapters or uncalled bases, had a mean Phred below 15, or lacked an exact match to the constant primer or identifier. COPE v1.2.5 was used to merge high-quality paired reads, and clonotypes were defined as unique nucleotide sequences. MiTCR v1.1 was used to align the clonotypes against IMGT TRBV, TRBD and TRBJ reference segments. Analysis was restricted to V-J combinations with a frequency above 0.0001, which covered 99.2% of repertoires. The TCS score was defined as F50 (clonal expansion) divided by E x V (chaos), with BLOSUM62-based TCRdist calculated between CDR3 peptides within each V-J. Welch's t-statistics and random forest reduced some 510 V-J features to some 14, which were used in a naive Bayes classifier (R e1071). TCRdb ran its own pipeline on the public reads, namely fastp trimming at Q25 and MiXCR clone calling, and kept in-frame beta chains. Each entry merges the rows of one CDR3 protein and shows their most common DNA and genes. None of the V and J calls come from the authors' own analysis; TCRdb made them. The sample contains 650,000 to 750,000 distinct CDR3 sequences, around 13% of them found a single time. Around 9.6% of the sample goes to the ten largest clones.

This TCR came from a young woman with Graves' hyperthyroidism. The chain couples TRBV5-8 to TRBJ2-5; 11 of the junction bases match TRBD2. The sample consisted of blood. The CDR3 protein: CASSWVGLTSGEPQETQYF. The DNA sequence is given as TGTGCCAGCAGCTGGGTGGGGCTGACTAGCGGGGAACCGCAAGAGACCCAGTACTTC.